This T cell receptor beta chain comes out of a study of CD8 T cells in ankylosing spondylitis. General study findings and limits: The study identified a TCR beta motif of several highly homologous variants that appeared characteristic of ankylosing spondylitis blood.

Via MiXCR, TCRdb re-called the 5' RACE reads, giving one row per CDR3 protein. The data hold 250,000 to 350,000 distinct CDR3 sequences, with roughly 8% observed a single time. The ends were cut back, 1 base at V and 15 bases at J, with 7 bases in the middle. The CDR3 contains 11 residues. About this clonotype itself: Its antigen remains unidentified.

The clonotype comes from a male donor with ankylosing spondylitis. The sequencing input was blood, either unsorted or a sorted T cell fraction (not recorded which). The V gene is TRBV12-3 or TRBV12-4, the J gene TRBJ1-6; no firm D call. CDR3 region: CASSLGPGLHF. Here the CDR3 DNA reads TGTGCCAGCAGTTTAGGCCCCGGCCTCCACTTT.